The next 8 T cell receptor beta chains were all read from a single sample in a study of shared clonotypes between healthy human individuals. Using immunoSEQ multiplex PCR, the repertoire was profiled, and TCRdb retains in-frame clones only, with some absent. The sample lists about 2 million clones, less than 95% occurring once. CD8 cells classed as naive were CD45RO-negative and positively selected for CCR7, excluding terminally differentiated effector memory CD45RA+ cells. Sequenced: naive CD8+ T cells sorted from blood. Receptor source: a man aged 18 to 30 in good health.

This chain uses TRBV7-9 with TRBJ1-2; 7 bases map to TRBD1. The CDR3 totals 13 residues. The trim removed 5 bases at V and 6 bases at J, leaving 6 bases unmatched. Germline V lookup: CDR1 SEHNR, CDR2 FQNEAQ (reference sequence). The CDR3 reads CASSNDRVHGYTF. The CDR3 DNA follows: TGTGCCAGCAGCAACGACAGGGTTCATGGCTACACCTTC.

The chain carries TRBV7-6 and TRBJ1-1, with D maybe TRBD1 (6 bases). Germline V gene data show CDR1 as SGHVS and CDR2 as FNYEAQ. The CDR3 has 12 amino acids. V was pared by 5 bases and J by 7 bases, with 11 bases between. This CDR3 is CASSPEQGEAFF. CDR3 nucleotides: TGTGCCAGCAGCCCGGAACAGGGTGAAGCTTTCTTT.

This clone came up once. This chain connects TRBV19 to TRBJ2-1; D ambiguous. The CDR3 loop spans 12 amino acids. The germline gives CDR1 LNHDA, CDR2 SQIVND (reference sequence). V dropped 7 bases and J dropped 4 bases, with 8 bases sitting between them. CDR3 loop: CASNDQYNEQFF. The CDR3 DNA is TGTGCCAGTAACGACCAATACAATGAGCAGTTCTTC.

The CDR3 loop reads CAWSVSPGSGYGYTF. In nucleotides, the CDR3 is TGTGCCTGGAGTGTAAGTCCAGGGTCGGGCTATGGCTACACCTTC. This rearrangement joins TRBV30 to TRBJ1-2; possibly TRBD1 for D (5 bases). CDR3 length: 15 residues. CDR1 and CDR2 from the germline V gene are GTSNPN and SVGIG (reference sequence). V lost 0 bases and J 4 bases, leaving 15 bases between the germline ends. The entire variable domain, with the rest obtained from reference TRBV30 and TRBJ1-2, is as follows: SQTIHQWPATLVQPVGSPLSLECTVEGTSNPNLYWYRQAAGRGLQLLFYSVGIGQISSEVPQNLSASRPQDRQFILSSKKLLLSDSGFYLCAWSVSPGSGYGYTFGSGTRLTVV.

The J gene is TRBJ2-1, the V gene TRBV29-1; 8 bases line up with TRBD1. There are 15 residues in the CDR3. Germline CDR1 SQVTM, CDR2 ANQGSEA. V trimming: 6 bases; J trimming: 0 bases; junction bases outside the gene matches: 7. Written as DNA, the CDR3 is TGCAGCGTCCTCCTCACAGGGGGCTCCTACAATGAGCAGTTCTTC. Protein sequence: CSVLLTGGSYNEQFF.

The CDR3 loop reads CATQTSGTTGELFF. The CDR3 nucleotides read TGTGCCACGCAGACTAGCGGGACAACCGGGGAGCTGTTTTTT. The chain uses TRBV11-2 and TRBJ2-2, with TRBD2 matching over 11 bases. The V gene end was trimmed by 10 bases and the J gene end by 5 bases; junction bases not matched to a gene: 6. The CDR3 spans 14 residues. CDR1 and CDR2 (germline): SGHAT, FQNNGV.

The CDR3 is CASSLGTISTDTQYF. The DNA for the CDR3 is TGTGCCAGCAGCTTAGGGACCATCAGCACAGATACGCAGTATTTT. The gene calls are TRBV7-2 and TRBJ2-3; D ambiguous. The length of the CDR3 is 15 residues. The V gene lost 1 base and the J gene lost 0 bases, with 8 bases spanning the gap. Per the germline V gene, CDR1 is SGHTA and CDR2 is FQGNSA.

J is TRBJ2-5 and V is TRBV7-9; the D is unclear. This CDR3 has 14 residues. CDR1 is SEHNR and CDR2 is FQNEAQ in the germline V gene (reference sequence). Trimming shortened V by 8 bases and J by 1 base, and 14 bases separated the two germline ends. The CDR3 spells CASAGPVGQETQYF. The DNA for the CDR3 is TGTGCCAGCGCAGGACCGGTAGGCCAAGAGACCCAGTACTTC.